This T cell receptor beta chain was observed in a study of blood T cells in healthy people across ages. As for the study in general: Capture via template switching afforded approximately one barcoded beta molecule per two T cells. Study results and caveats: Across the age range, TCR beta diversity per million T cells fell in a roughly linear way. No one knew whether donors had CMV, which possibly confounded expanded clonotype changes.

A second PCR of 7 to 11 cycles used a sample-barcoded 5' primer and a J-beta primer mix. TCRdb recomputed calls from the 5' RACE reads with MiXCR, one row per CDR3 protein. In the table there are 850,000 to 1,100,000 distinct CDR3 sequences, 35% to 40% of which are singletons. As for this clonotype: Its specificity is not known.

This CDR3 comprises 13 residues. Per the germline V gene, CDR1 is DFQATT and CDR2 is SNEGSKA (reference sequence). V dropped 5 bases and J dropped 10 bases, with 17 bases sitting between them. The rearrangement uses TRBV20-1 and TRBJ1-4, with D tentatively TRBD1 (5 bases). The receptor was isolated from a man aged 18 to 30 in good health. Sequencing used blood. As DNA, the CDR3 is TGCAGTGCTGATGGGGCCATCGGGCGAAAACTGTTTTTT. This codes for CSADGAIGRKLFF.